This is a list of T cell receptor beta chains from one sample in a study of blood T cell repertoires in COVID-19. Profiling relied on immunoSEQ multiplex PCR, and the TCRdb table lists in-frame clones only, not all of them. This sample yields roughly 140,000 clones, of which about 90% are seen a single time; about 1.7% belongs to the top ten. Material: peripheral blood. The receptors derive from a woman between 45 and 65 years old with acute or convalescent COVID-19. Each CDR3 is given with its conserved first and last residue. The order of the fields is clone size, V gene, D gene, J gene, CDR3 DNA, CDR3 protein. A D gene is named only where the DNA matches it firmly. Size tells how often a clone was seen (once, few, many) or the class of an expanded clone, and some rows leave it out.

abundance: NA; v_gene: TRBV5-1; d_gene: NA; j_gene: TRBJ2-1; CDR3nt: TGCGCCAGCAGCTTTTTGGCGGGTGAGCAGTTCTTC; CDR3aa: CASSFLAGEQFF
abundance: NA; v_gene: TRBV3-1/TRBV3-2; d_gene: NA; j_gene: TRBJ1-3; CDR3nt: TGTGCCAGCAGCCAACGGGAGACTTTCGGAAACACCATATATTTT; CDR3aa: CASSQRETFGNTIYF
abundance: NA; v_gene: TRBV6-5; d_gene: TRBD2; j_gene: TRBJ2-7; CDR3nt: TGTGCCAGCACTCCTTGGCGGGAGGACTCCTACGAGCAGTACTTC; CDR3aa: CASTPWREDSYEQYF
abundance: NA; v_gene: TRBV9; d_gene: TRBD2; j_gene: TRBJ2-3; CDR3nt: TGTGCCAGCAGCGTAGACACATGGGGACTAGCGGGAGTTGAGGATACGCAGTATTTT; CDR3aa: CASSVDTWGLAGVEDTQYF
abundance: NA; v_gene: TRBV11-1; d_gene: NA; j_gene: TRBJ2-2; CDR3nt: TGTGCCAGCAGCTTCGACGGAGCCCTCGCCGGGGAGCTGTTTTTT; CDR3aa: CASSFDGALAGELFF
abundance: NA; v_gene: TRBV7-2; d_gene: NA; j_gene: TRBJ2-2; CDR3nt: TGTGCCAGCAGCAACACGGGACACTACACCGGGGAGCTGTTTTTT; CDR3aa: CASSNTGHYTGELFF
abundance: NA; v_gene: TRBV5-1; d_gene: NA; j_gene: TRBJ1-1; CDR3nt: TGCGCCAGCAGCCTAAGATCAAACAGGGAGAACACTGAAGCTTTCTTT; CDR3aa: CASSLRSNRENTEAFF
abundance: NA; v_gene: TRBV9; d_gene: TRBD1; j_gene: TRBJ1-3; CDR3nt: TGTGCCAGCCGCCCTGACAGGGGTACTGGAAACACCATATATTTT; CDR3aa: CASRPDRGTGNTIYF
abundance: NA; v_gene: TRBV5-4; d_gene: TRBD2; j_gene: TRBJ2-7; CDR3nt: TGTGCCAGTGGACTGGCGGGGGTCTACGAGCAGTACTTC; CDR3aa: CASGLAGVYEQYF
abundance: NA; v_gene: TRBV7-9; d_gene: NA; j_gene: TRBJ1-1; CDR3nt: TGTGCCAGCAGCCTGACTACAGCGAACACTGAAGCTTTCTTT; CDR3aa: CASSLTTANTEAFF
abundance: NA; v_gene: TRBV5-5; d_gene: TRBD2; j_gene: TRBJ2-1; CDR3nt: TGTGCCAGCAGCTTGGCCTTAACGGGGAGGGCCCAGTCCTACAATGAGCAGTTCTTC; CDR3aa: CASSLALTGRAQSYNEQFF
abundance: NA; v_gene: TRBV4-1; d_gene: TRBD2; j_gene: TRBJ2-7; CDR3nt: TGCGCCAGCAGCCCCGCGACTAGCGGGGGGACAATAATCTACGAGCAGTACTTC; CDR3aa: CASSPATSGGTIIYEQYF
abundance: NA; v_gene: TRBV10-3; d_gene: TRBD1; j_gene: TRBJ2-7; CDR3nt: TGTGCCATCAGGGGGACAGGGGGTTCCTACGAGCAGTACTTC; CDR3aa: CAIRGTGGSYEQYF
abundance: NA; v_gene: TRBV30; d_gene: NA; j_gene: TRBJ2-5; CDR3nt: TGTGCCTGGAATGGCGGGGGCGCAGGGACCCAGTACTTC; CDR3aa: CAWNGGGAGTQYF
abundance: NA; v_gene: TRBV25-1; d_gene: NA; j_gene: TRBJ1-1; CDR3nt: TGTGCCAGCCAACCCACGGGGTGGACTGAAGCTTTCTTT; CDR3aa: CASQPTGWTEAFF
abundance: few; v_gene: TRBV7-9; d_gene: TRBD2; j_gene: TRBJ2-1; CDR3nt: TGTGCCAGCAGCCGCGGGACTAGCGGGAGAGATGAGCAGTTCTTC; CDR3aa: CASSRGTSGRDEQFF
abundance: NA; v_gene: TRBV5-1; d_gene: TRBD2; j_gene: TRBJ2-7; CDR3nt: TGCGCCAGCAGCTTGGCCGCTATAGCGGGGACCTACGAGCAGTACTTC; CDR3aa: CASSLAAIAGTYEQYF
abundance: few; v_gene: TRBV19; d_gene: NA; j_gene: TRBJ1-4; CDR3nt: TGTGCCAGTAGTGATACCGGGACAAGAGAAAAACTGTTTTTT; CDR3aa: CASSDTGTREKLFF
abundance: NA; v_gene: TRBV9; d_gene: NA; j_gene: TRBJ1-1; CDR3nt: TGTGCCAGCAGCGTAACAGGTATGAACACTGAAGCTTTCTTT; CDR3aa: CASSVTGMNTEAFF
abundance: NA; v_gene: TRBV28; d_gene: TRBD2; j_gene: TRBJ2-1; CDR3nt: TGTGCCAGCAGTTTACCGGGACTAGATTACAATGAGCAGTTCTTC; CDR3aa: CASSLPGLDYNEQFF
abundance: NA; v_gene: TRBV4-1; d_gene: TRBD1; j_gene: TRBJ1-6; CDR3nt: TGCGCCAGCAGCCAATTCGGACAGGGAACGGATTCACCCCTCCACTTT; CDR3aa: CASSQFGQGTDSPLHF
abundance: NA; v_gene: TRBV7-3; d_gene: TRBD2; j_gene: TRBJ2-1; CDR3nt: TGTGCCAGCAGCCTCGGCTCCACTAGCGGGAATATCAATGAGCAGTTCTTC; CDR3aa: CASSLGSTSGNINEQFF
abundance: NA; v_gene: TRBV27; d_gene: NA; j_gene: TRBJ1-2; CDR3nt: TGTGCCAGCAGATCTGGGGGCTTGGTCTATGGCTACACCTTC; CDR3aa: CASRSGGLVYGYTF
abundance: NA; v_gene: TRBV4-2; d_gene: TRBD1; j_gene: TRBJ2-3; CDR3nt: TGTGCCAGCAGCCAAGGGGCCGGGACAGGGGGCGCCGATACGCAGTATTTT; CDR3aa: CASSQGAGTGGADTQYF
abundance: NA; v_gene: TRBV19; d_gene: NA; j_gene: TRBJ1-2; CDR3nt: TGTGCCAGTAGTATCGTGTCTAACTATGGCTACACCTTC; CDR3aa: CASSIVSNYGYTF
abundance: NA; v_gene: TRBV5-1; d_gene: NA; j_gene: TRBJ1-1; CDR3nt: TGCGCCAGCAGCGAACCGCCCGGGGGGGGTGAAGCTTTCTTT; CDR3aa: CASSEPPGGGEAFF
abundance: NA; v_gene: TRBV18; d_gene: NA; j_gene: TRBJ1-1; CDR3nt: TGTGCCAGCTCACCGTTAACTGAAGCTTTCTTT; CDR3aa: CASSPLTEAFF
abundance: NA; v_gene: TRBV10-3; d_gene: TRBD2; j_gene: TRBJ2-1; CDR3nt: TGTGCCATCGTAGGTGGAGCGGGAGAACTGTTCTTC; CDR3aa: CAIVGGAGELFF
abundance: NA; v_gene: TRBV10-1; d_gene: NA; j_gene: TRBJ1-5; CDR3nt: TGCGCCAGCAGTGGTGGGCTTGATCAGCCCCAGCATTTT; CDR3aa: CASSGGLDQPQHF
abundance: NA; v_gene: TRBV6-5; d_gene: NA; j_gene: TRBJ1-6; CDR3nt: TGTGCCAGCAGTTATGGGACATGGAATTCACCCCTCCACTTT; CDR3aa: CASSYGTWNSPLHF
abundance: NA; v_gene: TRBV2; d_gene: NA; j_gene: TRBJ1-2; CDR3nt: TGTGCCAGCAGTGAAGAAGTCTGGGGGCACGGCTACACCTTC; CDR3aa: CASSEEVWGHGYTF
abundance: NA; v_gene: TRBV18; d_gene: NA; j_gene: TRBJ2-1; CDR3nt: TGTGCCAGCTCACCGGGTAGCGGAGCCTACAATGAGCAGTTCTTC; CDR3aa: CASSPGSGAYNEQFF
abundance: NA; v_gene: TRBV2; d_gene: TRBD1; j_gene: TRBJ1-5; CDR3nt: TGTGCCAGCAGGGTGGGCAGGGGGGCCAATCAGCCCCAGCATTTT; CDR3aa: CASRVGRGANQPQHF
abundance: once; v_gene: TRBV5-1; d_gene: TRBD1; j_gene: TRBJ1-6; CDR3nt: TGCGCCAGCAGCTTATCCGGGACAGGGAGGCAATCACCCCTCCACTTT; CDR3aa: CASSLSGTGRQSPLHF
abundance: NA; v_gene: TRBV4-2; d_gene: NA; j_gene: TRBJ2-1; CDR3nt: TGTGCCAGCAGCCAAGTAGGAGGACAGTTAGGAAATGAGCAGTTCTTC; CDR3aa: CASSQVGGQLGNEQFF
abundance: NA; v_gene: TRBV7-2; d_gene: TRBD2; j_gene: TRBJ2-7; CDR3nt: TGTGCCAGCAGCTCCCGGGCGGGGGGAGGTCCCCTGACCGAGCAGTACTTC; CDR3aa: CASSSRAGGGPLTEQYF
abundance: NA; v_gene: TRBV20-1; d_gene: NA; j_gene: TRBJ1-1; CDR3nt: TGCAGTGCTAGTATCGGAGCGATGAACACTGAAGCTTTCTTT; CDR3aa: CSASIGAMNTEAFF
abundance: NA; v_gene: TRBV9; d_gene: NA; j_gene: TRBJ1-2; CDR3nt: TGTGCCAGCAGCGCGGACAGCCGCAAACCCTATGGCTACACCTTC; CDR3aa: CASSADSRKPYGYTF
abundance: once; v_gene: TRBV5-6; d_gene: TRBD2; j_gene: TRBJ2-1; CDR3nt: TGTGCCAGCAGCAGGGCGGGACTAGCGATTCACTCCTACAATGAGCAGTTCTTC; CDR3aa: CASSRAGLAIHSYNEQFF
abundance: NA; v_gene: TRBV7-3; d_gene: TRBD1; j_gene: TRBJ2-7; CDR3nt: TGTGCCAGCAGCTTATTGGGACAGAGCTACGAGCAGTACTTC; CDR3aa: CASSLLGQSYEQYF
abundance: NA; v_gene: TRBV5-1; d_gene: NA; j_gene: TRBJ1-1; CDR3nt: TGCGCCAGCAGCTGGGCTGGCGAAGCTTTCTTT; CDR3aa: CASSWAGEAFF
abundance: NA; v_gene: TRBV5-5; d_gene: TRBD2; j_gene: TRBJ2-3; CDR3nt: TGTGCCAGCAGCTTCGCGGGGGGGCCTAATACGCAGTATTTT; CDR3aa: CASSFAGGPNTQYF
abundance: NA; v_gene: TRBV11-3; d_gene: NA; j_gene: TRBJ2-7; CDR3nt: TGTGCCAGCAGCTTCGGGTCTCGATCCTACGAGCAGTACTTC; CDR3aa: CASSFGSRSYEQYF
abundance: NA; v_gene: TRBV3-1/TRBV3-2; d_gene: NA; j_gene: TRBJ2-1; CDR3nt: TGTGCCAGCAGCCAAGGCAGGGGCAATGAGCAGTTCTTC; CDR3aa: CASSQGRGNEQFF
abundance: NA; v_gene: TRBV7-9; d_gene: NA; j_gene: TRBJ1-6; CDR3nt: TGTGCCAGCAGCTTTCGTCAGTATTCACCCCTCCACTTT; CDR3aa: CASSFRQYSPLHF
abundance: NA; v_gene: TRBV7-7; d_gene: NA; j_gene: TRBJ1-5; CDR3nt: TGTGCTAGCAGCTTGAGTTTTAATCAGCCCCAGCATTTT; CDR3aa: CASSLSFNQPQHF
abundance: NA; v_gene: TRBV19; d_gene: NA; j_gene: TRBJ1-5; CDR3nt: TGTGCCAGTAGTAGGCCGGACAGTGGCAATCAGCCCCAGCATTTT; CDR3aa: CASSRPDSGNQPQHF
abundance: NA; v_gene: TRBV15; d_gene: TRBD1; j_gene: TRBJ1-5; CDR3nt: TGTGCCACCAGCAGAGCTCCAGGGGGCGGTTTAGGCAATCAGCCCCAGCATTTT; CDR3aa: CATSRAPGGGLGNQPQHF
abundance: NA; v_gene: TRBV5-1; d_gene: NA; j_gene: TRBJ2-3; CDR3nt: TGCGCCAGCGTAGAGATGATTGTCGAAAACACAGATACGCAGTATTTT; CDR3aa: CASVEMIVENTDTQYF
abundance: NA; v_gene: TRBV5-1; d_gene: NA; j_gene: TRBJ2-3; CDR3nt: TGCGCCAGCAGCTTGGGGACTCCTACTTCGGATACGCAGTATTTT; CDR3aa: CASSLGTPTSDTQYF
abundance: NA; v_gene: TRBV7-2; d_gene: TRBD2; j_gene: TRBJ2-1; CDR3nt: TGTGCCAGCAGCCCTACTAGCGGGAAGTACAATGAGCAGTTCTTC; CDR3aa: CASSPTSGKYNEQFF
abundance: NA; v_gene: TRBV5-5; d_gene: NA; j_gene: TRBJ2-1; CDR3nt: TGTGCCAGCAGCTTCGGGACATTTTCCTCCTACAATGAGCAGTTCTTC; CDR3aa: CASSFGTFSSYNEQFF
abundance: NA; v_gene: TRBV7-9; d_gene: NA; j_gene: TRBJ2-3; CDR3nt: TGTGCCGGCTCCAGGGGCGCAGATACGCAGTATTTT; CDR3aa: CAGSRGADTQYF